The 10 T cell receptor beta chains given below trace back to one sample, sequenced in a study of blood T cell repertoires in COVID-19. Only in-frame clones appear in the TCRdb table, and some are missing; sequencing was by immunoSEQ multiplex PCR. The sample contains 120,000 or so clones, about two thirds of which appear only once. The specimen sequenced was peripheral blood. The receptors shown here come from a human donor with acute or convalescent COVID-19. The donor label of this sample is uncertain.

J is TRBJ1-1 and V is TRBV6-6; 7 bases are a match to TRBD1. CDR3 length: 14 residues. V dropped 0 bases and J dropped 6; count of bases not matched to a gene: 4. CDR1 and CDR2 (germline): MNHNY, SVGAGI (reference sequence). The CDR3 bases are TGTGCCAGCAGTTACTCCAGACAGGGACCTGAAGCTTTCTTT. Translating gives CASSYSRQGPEAFF.

This rearrangement joins TRBV7-9 to TRBJ2-7; TRBD2 matches 8 bases. The germline CDR1 and CDR2 sequences are SEHNR and FQNEAQ (reference sequence). Trimming at V came to 1 base and at J to 0 bases, leaving 8 bases not matched to a gene. The CDR3 sequence is 17 residues long. The CDR3, as DNA: TGTGCCAGCAGCTTAGGAGGAATAGCGGGGTTCTCCTACGAGCAGTACTTC. Protein: CASSLGGIAGFSYEQYF.

As for this clone: Additional DNA sequences in this sample encode the identical CDR3. The chain combines TRBV7-2 with TRBJ2-3, with D possibly matching TRBD2 (5 bases). V was shortened by 1 base and J by 1 base, with 9 bases between the two germline ends. The CDR3 sequence is 15 residues long. Germline V lookup: CDR1 SGHTA, CDR2 FQGNSA. CDR3 coding DNA: TGTGCCAGCAGCTTAGGACTAAGGGGCACAGATACGCAGTATTTT. Translating it yields CASSLGLRGTDTQYF. Together with reference TRBV7-2 and TRBJ2-3, the CDR3 gives the full variable domain: GAGVSQSPSNKVTEKGKDVELRCDPISGHTALYWYRQSLGQGLEFLIYFQGNSAPDKSGLPSDRFSAERTGGSVSTLTIQRTQQEDSAVYLCASSLGLRGTDTQYFGPGTRLTVL.

The chain combines TRBV5-1 with TRBJ2-5, with 10 bases that match TRBD1. CDR3 size: 16 residues. In germline, CDR1 is SGHRS, CDR2 YFSETQ. V lost 5 bases to trimming and J lost 4 bases; unmatched junction nucleotides: 11. The CDR3 sequence is CASSFDPGQGRETQYF. DNA of the CDR3: TGCGCCAGCAGTTTTGACCCGGGACAGGGGCGAGAGACCCAGTACTTC. The full variable domain, in which reference TRBV5-1 and TRBJ2-5 provide the parts outside the CDR3, is KAGVTQTPRYLIKTRGQQVTLSCSPISGHRSVSWYQQTPGQGLQFLFEYFSETQRNKGNFPGRFSGRQFSNSRSEMNVSTLELGDSALYLCASSFDPGQGRETQYFGPGTRLLVL.

V usage is TRBV30 and J usage is TRBJ1-4; maybe TRBD1 (6 bases). Germline CDR1 and CDR2: GTSNPN and SVGIG (reference sequence). The CDR3 has 15 amino acids. V shed 3 bases and J shed 8 bases, with 19 bases lying between them. In nucleotides, the CDR3 is TGTGCCTGGAGGGGGGCAGGCTTGGTTGGAGAAAAACTGTTTTTT. It is translated as CAWRGAGLVGEKLFF.

The chain combines TRBV25-1 with TRBJ1-4; D unclear. This CDR3 has 14 residues. Germline V gene lookup returns CDR1 MGHDK and CDR2 SYGVNS. V lost 3 bases to trimming and J lost 0 bases, with 5 bases between them. DNA of the CDR3: TGTGCCAGCAGTGACAGGACAACTAATGAAAAACTGTTTTTT. Its translation: CASSDRTTNEKLFF.

This sequence joins TRBV19 and TRBJ2-7, with D perhaps matching TRBD1 (5 bases). The ends were cut back, 3 bases at V and 6 bases at J, with 15 bases in the middle. CDR1 is LNHDA and CDR2 is SQIVND in the germline V gene (reference sequence). This CDR3 spans 14 amino acids. CDR3 in amino acids: CASSMAGGHFEQYF. The CDR3 DNA follows: TGTGCCAGTAGTATGGCAGGCGGACACTTCGAGCAGTACTTC.

The chain joins TRBV5-8 to TRBJ1-2, with D possibly being TRBD1 (6 bases). Per germline, CDR1 SGHTS and CDR2 YDEGEE. The CDR3 loop spans 14 amino acids. With 5 bases removed from V and 2 bases from J, the gap between germline ends came to 13 bases. The CDR3 bases are TGTGCCAGCAGAGACCGGACAGCCAACTATGGCTACACCTTC. Protein: CASRDRTANYGYTF.

A few counts support this clone. The chain couples TRBV5-1 to TRBJ2-6, with a tentative D call TRBD1 (7 bases). CDR3 length: 19 amino acids. Germline assignment: CDR1 SGHRS and CDR2 YFSETQ. V dropped 4 bases and J dropped 1 base, with 21 bases sitting between them. The CDR3 DNA is TGCGCCAGCAGCCCCCCCCGCGGGACAGTAGTTTCTGGGGCCAACGTCCTGACTTTC. Protein: CASSPPRGTVVSGANVLTF.

J is TRBJ2-2 and V is TRBV5-6; TRBD2 matches at 9 bases. The germline V gene encodes CDR1 SGHDT and CDR2 YYEEEE. V lost 0 bases, J lost 0 bases, and 9 bases stayed unmatched. CDR3 length: 19 amino acids. The CDR3 region has the DNA TGTGCCAGCAGCTTGGCCCACCTAGCGGGGTTCGCGAACACCGGGGAGCTGTTTTTT. As protein: CASSLAHLAGFANTGELFF.